The T cell receptor beta chain described here comes from a study of blood T cell repertoires in COVID-19. The data were produced by immunoSEQ multiplex PCR, yet TCRdb's version contains in-frame clones alone and is incomplete. This sample has fewer than 350,000 clones; around 85% occur once, and the top ten carry 2.2%. The germline CDR1 and CDR2 sequences are LGHDT and YNNKEL (reference sequence). The CDR3 consists of 16 residues. V shed 0 bases, J shed 8 bases, and the junction held 9 bases outside the gene matches. The sample comprised PBMCs or T cells enriched from blood (not recorded which). The chain joins TRBV3-1 (or the pseudogene TRBV3-2) to TRBJ1-4, with 7 bases fitting TRBD1. The TCR originated in a man aged 25-45 years who had recovered from COVID-19. The CDR3 loop reads CASSQEETGFREKLFF. CDR3 bases: TGTGCCAGCAGCCAAGAGGAGACAGGGTTTAGGGAAAAACTGTTTTTT.